This entry lists 31 T cell receptor beta chains sequenced from one sample in a study of blood T cell repertoires in COVID-19. Some clones are missing from TCRdb's copy, which holds only in-frame ones; the method was immunoSEQ multiplex PCR. The top ten hold roughly 19% of the sample, which has roughly 39,000 clones, approximately 90% seen once. Sequenced: peripheral blood. These receptors all stem from a man in his forties or fifties in a cohort sampled during active COVID-19.

The gene calls are TRBV29-1 and TRBJ1-2; perhaps TRBD1 as D (5 bases). The CDR3 runs to 15 residues. V dropped 6 bases and J dropped 0 bases, with 17 bases sitting between them. CDR1 and CDR2 from the germline V gene are SQVTM and ANQGSEA. The CDR3 loop is CSVHPGGASNYGYTF. CDR3 in DNA: TGCAGCGTCCACCCGGGGGGAGCCTCTAACTATGGCTACACCTTC. The full variable domain, completed using reference TRBV29-1 and TRBJ1-2, is SAVISQKPSRDICQRGTSLTIQCQVDSQVTMMFWYRQQPGQSLTLIATANQGSEATYESGFVIDKFPISRPNLTFSTLTVSNMSPEDSSIYLCSVHPGGASNYGYTFGSGTRLTVV.

V is TRBV11-2 and J is TRBJ1-2; a weak D match, TRBD1 (6 bases). The CDR3 spans 15 residues. Trimming cost V 5 bases and J 5 bases, with 18 bases left between them. Per germline, CDR1 SGHAT and CDR2 FQNNGV. The CDR3 region is CASSQRGGSLYGYTF. DNA of the CDR3: TGTGCCAGCAGCCAGAGGGGGGGGTCTCTTTATGGCTACACCTTC.

The genes are TRBV7-9 and TRBJ1-2; TRBD1 agrees at 7 bases. The CDR3 covers 16 residues. The V segment lost 1 base and the J segment 8 bases; nucleotides outside the gene matches: 13. Germline values: CDR1 SEHNR, CDR2 FQNEAQ (reference sequence). As DNA, the CDR3 is TGTGCCAGCAGCTTAGATGTTAGACAGGGAAGGTCGGGCTACACCTTC. It codes for CASSLDVRQGRSGYTF.

V is TRBV7-6 and J is TRBJ2-3; the D gene is possibly TRBD2 (6 bases). Germline V lookup: CDR1 SGHVS, CDR2 FNYEAQ. This CDR3 has 15 amino acids. V lost 5 bases, J lost 2 bases, and 14 bases lay in between. The CDR3 DNA is TGTGCCAGCAGCCCCACCGGAGGGTCCACAGATACGCAGTATTTT. Amino acids: CASSPTGGSTDTQYF.

This sequence joins TRBV29-1 and TRBJ2-1, with D perhaps matching TRBD2 (9 bases). Trimming left V 6 bases short and J 8 bases short, with 32 bases between. This CDR3 is built from 18 residues. CDR1 SQVTM and CDR2 ANQGSEA come from the germline V gene. CDR3 sequence (DNA): TGCAGCGTCTCAGGGGACAGGACCGGGACTAGCAGTTCCGATGAGCAGTTCTTC. This sequence encodes CSVSGDRTGTSSSDEQFF.

This chain connects TRBV19 to TRBJ1-5; 8 nucleotides align to TRBD1. CDR3 length: 15 amino acids. Trimming took 4 bases from V and 5 from J; bases not matched to a gene: 7. Germline V gene lookup returns CDR1 LNHDA and CDR2 SQIVND (reference sequence). The chain's CDR3 is CASSTDRVVDQPQHF. The CDR3, as DNA: TGTGCCAGTAGTACGGACAGGGTGGTGGATCAGCCCCAGCATTTT.

This chain connects TRBV11-2 to TRBJ2-7; 11 bases fit TRBD1. V was pared by 1 base and J by 4 bases, with 3 bases of the junction left unmatched. CDR3 length: 15 amino acids. Germline-derived CDR1 and CDR2 are SGHAT and FQNNGV. The CDR3 is CASSLGTGGFYEQYV. DNA of the CDR3: TGTGCCAGCAGCTTAGGGACAGGGGGCTTTTACGAGCAGTACGTC.

This sequence joins TRBV7-3 and TRBJ2-3, with 7 bases matching TRBD2. Trimming removed 6 bases from V and 14 bases from J; junction bases left unmatched: 14. The CDR3 contains 13 residues. Germline-derived CDR1 and CDR2 are SGHTA and FQGTGA. The CDR3 reads CASSAAAGEKWYF. The CDR3, as DNA: TGTGCCAGCAGTGCCGCCGCGGGGGAGAAGTGGTATTTT.

The V gene is TRBV4-3, the J gene TRBJ1-5; 11 nucleotides match TRBD1. V trimming: 4 bases; J trimming: 6 bases; junction bases outside the gene matches: 5. The germline V gene has CDR1 LGHNA and CDR2 YSLEER. The CDR3 length is 15 residues. The CDR3 sequence: CASSPGQGAGQPQHF. In nucleotides, the CDR3 is TGCGCCAGCAGCCCCGGACAGGGGGCAGGTCAGCCCCAGCATTTT.

This clone appeared once. V usage is TRBV7-2 and J usage is TRBJ2-3; D not certain. V shed 2 bases and J shed 2 bases, with 8 bases lying between them. From germline, CDR1 is SGHTA and CDR2 FQGNSA. This CDR3 spans 14 amino acids. The CDR3 region has the DNA TGTGCCAGCAGCTTAAGCGCCGCCACAGATACGCAGTATTTT. Its protein product is CASSLSAATDTQYF.

This sequence joins TRBV2 and TRBJ2-7; D is uncertain. Trimming shortened V by 2 bases and J by 3 bases, and 2 bases separated the two germline ends. The CDR3 is 11 amino acids. From germline, CDR1 is SNHLY and CDR2 FYNNEI. The CDR3 DNA follows: TGTGCCAGCAGTGAATACTACGAGCAGTACTTC. As protein: CASSEYYEQYF.

The chain combines TRBV2 with TRBJ2-2, with TRBD2 identical over 12 bases. J lost 6 bases, V lost 4 bases, and 3 bases had no gene match. The V gene's germline CDR1 is SNHLY and CDR2 FYNNEI. CDR3 length: 15 amino acids. The CDR3 nucleotides read TGTGCCAGCAGTGCGAGACTAGCGGGAGCCGGGGAGCTGTTTTTT. As protein: CASSARLAGAGELFF.

The chain employs TRBV29-1 and TRBJ2-2, with D tentatively TRBD1 (6 bases). The CDR3 spans 15 residues. V gave up 4 bases and J gave up 4 bases, with 16 bases separating them. Looked up from germline, CDR1 is SQVTM and CDR2 is ANQGSEA. The CDR3 region is CSVAWTVDGTGELFF. The CDR3 bases are TGCAGCGTTGCCTGGACAGTCGATGGCACCGGGGAGCTGTTTTTT.

The chain links TRBV6-2 or TRBV6-3 to TRBJ2-5, with 7 bases matching TRBD2. The CDR3 has 16 residues. J gave up 5 bases and V 2 bases, and 11 bases lay outside the gene matches. Germline V gene sequence: CDR1 MNHEY, CDR2 SVGEGT. In DNA, the CDR3 is TGTGCCAGCAGTTACGCTCGACTAGCCCAAATGGAGACCCAGTACTTC. Protein product: CASSYARLAQMETQYF.

This chain uses TRBV7-9 with TRBJ2-1; 7 bases fit TRBD2. Germline-derived CDR1 and CDR2 are SEHNR and FQNEAQ (reference sequence). V was pared by 3 bases and J by 7 bases, with 12 bases of the junction left unmatched. There are 16 residues in the CDR3. In nucleotides, the CDR3 is TGTGCCAGCAGCTTTGGCCTCCTTGGGCGGGAGAATGAGCAGTTCTTC. Translation: CASSFGLLGRENEQFF.

The V call is TRBV6-5, the J call TRBJ2-2, with 8 bases fitting TRBD1. V lost 6 bases, J lost 7 bases, and 7 bases stayed unmatched. Germline loops: CDR1 MNHEY, CDR2 SVGAGI. The CDR3 spans 14 residues. The CDR3 reads CASSLQGEHGELFF. The DNA of the CDR3 is TGTGCCAGCAGCCTACAGGGGGAACACGGGGAGCTGTTTTTT.

The gene calls are TRBV7-9 and TRBJ2-1; D gene uncertain. Germline CDR1 and CDR2: SEHNR and FQNEAQ (reference sequence). The CDR3 extends over 13 amino acids. V was trimmed by 1 base and J by 4 bases, leaving 5 bases between them. As DNA, the CDR3 is TGTGCCAGCAGCTTAGGTCAGTACAATGAGCAGTTCTTC. Translating gives CASSLGQYNEQFF.

This chain uses TRBV7-9 with TRBJ1-2, with no clear D. The CDR3 is made up of 15 amino acids. Germline assignment: CDR1 SEHNR and CDR2 FQNEAQ (reference sequence). V was trimmed by 6 bases and J by 3 bases, leaving 17 bases between them. The CDR3 sequence is CASSGSGMAYYGYTF. The CDR3 DNA reads TGTGCCAGCAGTGGGTCGGGGATGGCTTACTATGGCTACACCTTC.

This clone was seen a single time. The rearrangement links TRBV5-4 to TRBJ2-1; D unclear. V lost 4 bases to trimming and J lost 4 bases, with 12 bases between them. This CDR3 is 14 amino acids long. Germline lookup yields CDR1 SGHNT and CDR2 YYREEE (reference sequence). Here the CDR3 DNA reads TGTGCCAGCAGCACGGTGGCAGGTTACAATGAGCAGTTCTTC. Translated, it gives CASSTVAGYNEQFF.

This clone came up once. V usage is TRBV6-5 and J usage is TRBJ2-5; D unclear. Trimming left V 0 bases short and J 1 base short, with 9 bases between. The CDR3 is 15 residues long. Germline V gene lookup returns CDR1 MNHEY and CDR2 SVGAGI. The DNA for the CDR3 is TGTGCCAGCAGTTACTCGATGGCTGTCCAAGAGACCCAGTACTTC. It codes for CASSYSMAVQETQYF.

The chain has TRBV10-3 and TRBJ2-3; 10 bases are a match to TRBD2. J lost 7 bases, V lost 5 bases, and 9 bases had no gene match. CDR3 size: 15 residues. Germline V gene lookup returns CDR1 ENHRY and CDR2 SYGVKD. The CDR3 sequence is CAISSIAGGTYTQYF. The CDR3 DNA reads TGTGCCATCAGTTCAATAGCGGGAGGAACTTATACGCAGTATTTT.

V usage is TRBV7-3 and J usage is TRBJ1-1, with 7 nucleotides matching TRBD1. V lost 3 bases, J lost 4 bases, and 5 bases stayed unmatched. Germline V gene lookup returns CDR1 SGHTA and CDR2 FQGTGA. The CDR3 is 14 residues long. Written as DNA, the CDR3 is TGTGCCAGCAGCTTGACAGGGTCAGCCACTGAAGCTTTCTTT. It is translated as CASSLTGSATEAFF.

The rearrangement links TRBV2 to TRBJ2-1, with 9 bases fitting TRBD2. The CDR3 contains 15 residues. V was pared by 6 bases and J by 8 bases, with 11 bases of the junction left unmatched. Per the germline V gene, CDR1 is SNHLY and CDR2 is FYNNEI. The CDR3, as DNA: TGTGCCAGCAGGAAAAGTGCGGGAGGGGGTGATGAGCAGTTCTTC. It encodes CASRKSAGGGDEQFF.

The chain carries TRBV11-1 and TRBJ2-3, with a weak D call TRBD2 (5 bases). The V gene's germline CDR1 is SGHAT and CDR2 FQDESV (reference sequence). V shed 2 bases and J shed 6 bases, with 15 bases lying between them. The CDR3 is 15 amino acids. CDR3 coding DNA: TGTGCCAGCAGCTTACCCCTACGACGGGGTGATACGCAGTATTTT. It is translated as CASSLPLRRGDTQYF.

The chain combines TRBV7-9 with TRBJ2-7; no definite D call. The V end was cut by 2 bases, the J end by 3 bases, with 11 bases between. Germline assignment: CDR1 SEHNR and CDR2 FQNEAQ (reference sequence). The CDR3 loop spans 14 amino acids. The CDR3 region has the DNA TGTGCCAGCAGCTTAACAGTAAACGGCTACGAGCAGTACTTC. As protein: CASSLTVNGYEQYF.

The chain recombines TRBV3-1 (or the pseudogene TRBV3-2) with TRBJ1-4, with 9 positions matching TRBD1. The CDR3 has 17 amino acids. After removal of 4 bases from V and 0 bases from J, the junction contained 6 bases not matched to a gene. Germline V CDR1 and CDR2: LGHDT, YNNKEL (reference sequence). CDR3 region: CASSPGQGSATNEKLFF. CDR3 sequence (DNA): TGTGCCAGCAGCCCGGGACAGGGAAGCGCAACTAATGAAAAACTGTTTTTT.

The chain couples TRBV4-1 to TRBJ1-6; weak D call: TRBD1 (6 bases). V was cut by 1 base and J by 2 bases, with 15 bases left in between. Germline-derived CDR1 and CDR2 are MGHRA and YSYEKL. The CDR3 length is 18 residues. In DNA form, the CDR3 reads TGCGCCAGCAGCCAAGGACAGGTGGTTGGCGCCTATAATTCACCCCTCCACTTT. Amino acids: CASSQGQVVGAYNSPLHF.

V usage is TRBV27 and J usage is TRBJ1-5, with TRBD1 matching 9 bases. The V segment lost 0 bases and the J segment 3 bases; nucleotides outside the gene matches: 6. CDR3 length: 17 amino acids. Germline V gene sequence: CDR1 MNHEY, CDR2 SMNVEV (reference sequence). CDR3 region: CASSLSGQGNINQPQHF. Here the CDR3 DNA reads TGTGCCAGCAGTTTATCCGGACAGGGGAATATCAATCAGCCCCAGCATTTT.

The chain carries TRBV6-5 and TRBJ2-6, with D perhaps matching TRBD2 (5 bases). CDR1 is MNHEY and CDR2 is SVGAGI in the germline V gene. The CDR3 has 15 residues. V lost 6 bases, J lost 3 bases, and 12 bases lay in between. The CDR3 DNA sequence: TGTGCCAGCAGGAAAGAAAGCGGTGGGGCCAACGTCCTGACTTTC. Its protein is CASRKESGGANVLTF.

The chain combines TRBV19 with TRBJ1-2; TRBD1 matches at 10 bases. Trimming cost V 5 bases and J 4 bases; bases outside gene matches: 4. Germline V lookup: CDR1 LNHDA, CDR2 SQIVND (reference sequence). This CDR3 comprises 14 residues. The CDR3 region has the DNA TGTGCCAGTAGTTTGGGACAGGGGACCTATGGCTACACCTTC. This gives the protein CASSLGQGTYGYTF.

The V call is TRBV18, the J call TRBJ2-7; D might be TRBD2 (5 bases). V was pared by 6 bases and J by 0 bases, with 12 bases between. This CDR3 region has 14 residues. Germline loops: CDR1 KGHSH, CDR2 LQKENI. This CDR3 is CASSLLDSSYEQYV. The CDR3 nucleotides are TGTGCCAGCTCCCTCTTGGACTCCTCCTACGAGCAGTACGTC.